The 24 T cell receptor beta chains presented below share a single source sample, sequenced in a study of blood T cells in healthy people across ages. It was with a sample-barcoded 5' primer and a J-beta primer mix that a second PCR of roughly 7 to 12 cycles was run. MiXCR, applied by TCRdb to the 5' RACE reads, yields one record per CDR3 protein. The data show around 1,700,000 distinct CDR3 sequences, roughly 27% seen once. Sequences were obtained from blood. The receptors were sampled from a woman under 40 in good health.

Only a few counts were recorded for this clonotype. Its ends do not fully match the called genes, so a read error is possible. Here the CDR3 DNA reads TGTGCTAGCAGCTGGAGACAGATCAGCTATGGCTACACCTTC. As protein: CASSWRQISYGYTF. J is TRBJ1-2 and V is TRBV7-8; a possible D gene is TRBD1 (5 bases). Looked up from germline, CDR1 is SGHVS and CDR2 is FQNEAQ. This CDR3 contains 14 residues.

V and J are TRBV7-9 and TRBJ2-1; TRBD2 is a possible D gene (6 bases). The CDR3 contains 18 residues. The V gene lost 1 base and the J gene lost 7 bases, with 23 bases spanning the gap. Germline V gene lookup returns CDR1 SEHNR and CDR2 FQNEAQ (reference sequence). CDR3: CASSLGLSGKRATNEQFF. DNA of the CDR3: TGTGCCAGCAGCTTAGGCCTCTCGGGTAAGCGGGCTACAAATGAGCAGTTCTTC.

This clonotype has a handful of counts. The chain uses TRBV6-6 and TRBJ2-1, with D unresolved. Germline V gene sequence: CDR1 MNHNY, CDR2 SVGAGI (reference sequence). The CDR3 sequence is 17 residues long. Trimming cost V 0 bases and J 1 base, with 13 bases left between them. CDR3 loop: CASSYSSTLRSYNEQFF. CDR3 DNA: TGTGCCAGCAGTTACTCGTCGACTCTTCGGTCCTACAATGAGCAGTTCTTC.

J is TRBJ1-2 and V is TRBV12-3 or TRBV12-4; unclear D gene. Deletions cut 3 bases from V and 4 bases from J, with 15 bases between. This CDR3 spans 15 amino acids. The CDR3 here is CASSLAGSMSYGYTF. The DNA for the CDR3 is TGTGCCAGCAGTTTGGCGGGGTCGATGAGCTATGGCTACACCTTC.

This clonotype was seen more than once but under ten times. The CDR3 bases are TGTGCCAGTAAGGAACAGGGGAGCAATCAGCCCCAGCATTTT. It encodes CASKEQGSNQPQHF. The rearrangement links TRBV19 to TRBJ1-5; 7 nucleotides agree with TRBD1. Germline values: CDR1 LNHDA, CDR2 SQIVND (reference sequence). This CDR3 is 14 amino acids long. With V trimmed by 7 bases and J by 1 base, 4 bases remained unmatched. The full variable domain, completed using reference TRBV19 and TRBJ1-5, is DGGITQSPKYLFRKEGQNVTLSCEQNLNHDAMYWYRQDPGQGLRLIYYSQIVNDFQKGDIAEGYSVSREKKESFPLTVTSAQKNPTAFYLCASKEQGSNQPQHFGDGTRLSIL.

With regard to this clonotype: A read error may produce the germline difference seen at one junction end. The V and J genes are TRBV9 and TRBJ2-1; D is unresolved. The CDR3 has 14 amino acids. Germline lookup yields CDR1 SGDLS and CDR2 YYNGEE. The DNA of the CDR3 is TGTGCCGGCAGCGTTAGATCCTTTGGCAATGAGCAGTTCTTC. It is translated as CAGSVRSFGNEQFF. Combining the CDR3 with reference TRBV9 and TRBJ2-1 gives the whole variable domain DSGVTQTPKHLITATGQRVTLRCSPRSGDLSVYWYQQSLDQGLQFLIQYYNGEERAKGNILERFSAQQFPDLHSELNLSSLELGDSALYFCAGSVRSFGNEQFFGPGTRLTVL.

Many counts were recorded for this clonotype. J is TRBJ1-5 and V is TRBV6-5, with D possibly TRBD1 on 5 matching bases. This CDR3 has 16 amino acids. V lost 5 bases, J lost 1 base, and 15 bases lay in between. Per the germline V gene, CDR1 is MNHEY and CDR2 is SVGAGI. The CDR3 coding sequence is TGTGCCAGCAGTCCCCGAGGTCGGGGGAGCAATCAGCCCCAGCATTTT. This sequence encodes CASSPRGRGSNQPQHF.

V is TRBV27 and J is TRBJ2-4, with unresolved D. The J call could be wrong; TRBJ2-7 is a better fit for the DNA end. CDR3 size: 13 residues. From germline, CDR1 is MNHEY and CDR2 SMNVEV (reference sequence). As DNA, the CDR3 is TGTGCCAGCAGGTTAGGGTATCCCTACGAGCAGTACTTC. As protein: CASRLGYPYEQYF.

Here the CDR3 reads CASSWRLRANYGYTF. As DNA, the CDR3 is TGTGCCAGCAGTTGGAGGCTTCGGGCTAACTATGGCTACACCTTC. This chain links TRBV12-3 or TRBV12-4 with TRBJ1-2, with D unresolved. Deletions cut 4 bases from V and 0 bases from J, with 12 bases between. This CDR3 has 15 residues.

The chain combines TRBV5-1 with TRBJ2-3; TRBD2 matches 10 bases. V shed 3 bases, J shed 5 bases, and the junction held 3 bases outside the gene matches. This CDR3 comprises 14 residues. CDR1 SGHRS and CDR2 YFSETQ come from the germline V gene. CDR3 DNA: TGCGCCAGCAGCTGCAGCGGGGGGGGAGATACGCAGTATTTT. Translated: CASSCSGGGDTQYF.

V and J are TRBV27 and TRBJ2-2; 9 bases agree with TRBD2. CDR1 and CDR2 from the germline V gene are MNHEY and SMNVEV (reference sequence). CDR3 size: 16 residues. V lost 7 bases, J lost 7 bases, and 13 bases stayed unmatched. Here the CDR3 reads CASNGRGTSLGGELFF. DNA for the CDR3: TGTGCCAGCAATGGGAGAGGGACTAGCCTAGGCGGGGAGCTGTTTTTT.

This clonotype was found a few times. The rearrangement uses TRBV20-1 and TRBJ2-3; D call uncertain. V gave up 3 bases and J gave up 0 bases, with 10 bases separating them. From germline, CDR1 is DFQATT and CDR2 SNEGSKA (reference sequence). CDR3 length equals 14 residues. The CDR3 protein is CSARGGSSTDTQYF. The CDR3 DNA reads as TGCAGTGCTAGGGGTGGATCTAGCACAGATACGCAGTATTTT.

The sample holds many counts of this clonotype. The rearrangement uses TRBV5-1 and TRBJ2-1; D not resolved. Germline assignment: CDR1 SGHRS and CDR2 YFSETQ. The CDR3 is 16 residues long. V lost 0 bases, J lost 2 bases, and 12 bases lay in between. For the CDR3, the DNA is TGCGCCAGCAGCTTGGGGCTCGGGCCCCCCTACAATGAGCAGTTCTTC. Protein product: CASSLGLGPPYNEQFF. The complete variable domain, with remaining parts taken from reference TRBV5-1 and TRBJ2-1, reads KAGVTQTPRYLIKTRGQQVTLSCSPISGHRSVSWYQQTPGQGLQFLFEYFSETQRNKGNFPGRFSGRQFSNSRSEMNVSTLELGDSALYLCASSLGLGPPYNEQFFGPGTRLTVL.

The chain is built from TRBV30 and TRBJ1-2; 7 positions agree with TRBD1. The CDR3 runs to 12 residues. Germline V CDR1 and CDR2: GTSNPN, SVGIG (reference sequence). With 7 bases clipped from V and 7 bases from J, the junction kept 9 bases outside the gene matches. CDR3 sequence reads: CALRRDSGGYTF. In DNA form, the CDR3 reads TGTGCCTTAAGGCGGGACAGTGGTGGCTACACCTTC.

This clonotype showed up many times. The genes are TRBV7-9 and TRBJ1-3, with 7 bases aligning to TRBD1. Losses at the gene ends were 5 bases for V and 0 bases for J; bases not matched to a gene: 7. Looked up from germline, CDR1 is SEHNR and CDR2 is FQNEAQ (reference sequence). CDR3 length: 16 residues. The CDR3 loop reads CASSAPGQSSGNTIYF. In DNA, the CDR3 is TGTGCCAGCAGCGCCCCGGGACAGAGCTCTGGAAACACCATATATTTT.

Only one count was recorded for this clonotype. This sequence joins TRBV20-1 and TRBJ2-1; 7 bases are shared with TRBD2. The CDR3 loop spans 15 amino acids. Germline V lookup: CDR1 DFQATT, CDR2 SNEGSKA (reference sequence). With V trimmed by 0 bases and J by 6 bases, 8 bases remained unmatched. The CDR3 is CSARDPGREGNEQFF. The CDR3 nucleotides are TGCAGTGCTAGAGACCCTGGCAGGGAGGGCAATGAGCAGTTCTTC.

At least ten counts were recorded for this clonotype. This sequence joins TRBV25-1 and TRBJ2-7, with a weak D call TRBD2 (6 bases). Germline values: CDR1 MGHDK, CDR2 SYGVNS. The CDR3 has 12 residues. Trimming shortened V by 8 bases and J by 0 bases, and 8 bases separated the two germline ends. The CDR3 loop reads CASEEGSYEQYF. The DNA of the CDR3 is TGTGCCAGCGAGGAGGGCTCCTACGAGCAGTACTTC.

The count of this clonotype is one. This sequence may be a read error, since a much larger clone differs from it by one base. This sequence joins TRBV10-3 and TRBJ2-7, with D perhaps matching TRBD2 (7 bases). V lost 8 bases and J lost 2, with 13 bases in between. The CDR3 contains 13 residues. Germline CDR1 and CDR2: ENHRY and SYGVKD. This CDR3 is CAIGRGATYEQYF. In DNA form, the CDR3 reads TGTGCCATCGGACGGGGGGCAACCTACGAGCAGTACTTC.

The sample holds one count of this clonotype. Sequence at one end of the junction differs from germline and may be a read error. The CDR3 reads CRATGTTDTQYF. CDR3 bases: TGCAGGGCTACCGGGACTACAGATACGCAGTATTTT. The J gene is TRBJ2-3, the V gene TRBV20-1, with a possible D match to TRBD2 (6 bases). The CDR3 is 12 residues long. Per germline, CDR1 DFQATT and CDR2 SNEGSKA (reference sequence).

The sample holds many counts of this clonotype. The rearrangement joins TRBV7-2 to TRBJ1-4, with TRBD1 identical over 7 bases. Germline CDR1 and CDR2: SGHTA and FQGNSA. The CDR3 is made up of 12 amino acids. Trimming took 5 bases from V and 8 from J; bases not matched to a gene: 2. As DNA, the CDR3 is TGTGCCAGCAGCGACAGGGACGAAAAACTGTTTTTT. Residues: CASSDRDEKLFF.

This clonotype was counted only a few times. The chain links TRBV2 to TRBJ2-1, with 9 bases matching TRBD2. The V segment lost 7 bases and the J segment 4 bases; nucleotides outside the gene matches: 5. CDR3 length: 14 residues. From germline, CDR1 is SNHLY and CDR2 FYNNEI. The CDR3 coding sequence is TGTGCCAGCACAGGTAGCGGGGGATACAATGAGCAGTTCTTC. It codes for CASTGSGGYNEQFF.

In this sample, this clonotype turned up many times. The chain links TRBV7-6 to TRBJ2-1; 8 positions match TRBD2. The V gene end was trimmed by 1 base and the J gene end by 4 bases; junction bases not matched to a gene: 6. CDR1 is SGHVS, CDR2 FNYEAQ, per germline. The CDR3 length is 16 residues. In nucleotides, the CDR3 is TGTGCCAGCAGCTTAGTCCTGGCGGGGGGATACAATGAGCAGTTCTTC. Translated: CASSLVLAGGYNEQFF.

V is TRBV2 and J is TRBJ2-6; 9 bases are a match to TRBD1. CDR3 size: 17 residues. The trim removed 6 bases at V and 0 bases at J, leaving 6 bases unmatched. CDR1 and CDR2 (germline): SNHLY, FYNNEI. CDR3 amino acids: CASRRQGEGSGANVLTF. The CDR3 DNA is TGTGCCAGCAGGCGACAGGGGGAGGGCTCTGGGGCCAACGTCCTGACTTTC.

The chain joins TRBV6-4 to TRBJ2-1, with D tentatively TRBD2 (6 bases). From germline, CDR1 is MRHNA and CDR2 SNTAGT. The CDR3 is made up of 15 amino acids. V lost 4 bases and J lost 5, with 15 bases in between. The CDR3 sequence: CASSVGGTGHNEQFF. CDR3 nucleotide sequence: TGTGCCAGCAGTGTTGGCGGGACGGGTCACAATGAGCAGTTCTTC.